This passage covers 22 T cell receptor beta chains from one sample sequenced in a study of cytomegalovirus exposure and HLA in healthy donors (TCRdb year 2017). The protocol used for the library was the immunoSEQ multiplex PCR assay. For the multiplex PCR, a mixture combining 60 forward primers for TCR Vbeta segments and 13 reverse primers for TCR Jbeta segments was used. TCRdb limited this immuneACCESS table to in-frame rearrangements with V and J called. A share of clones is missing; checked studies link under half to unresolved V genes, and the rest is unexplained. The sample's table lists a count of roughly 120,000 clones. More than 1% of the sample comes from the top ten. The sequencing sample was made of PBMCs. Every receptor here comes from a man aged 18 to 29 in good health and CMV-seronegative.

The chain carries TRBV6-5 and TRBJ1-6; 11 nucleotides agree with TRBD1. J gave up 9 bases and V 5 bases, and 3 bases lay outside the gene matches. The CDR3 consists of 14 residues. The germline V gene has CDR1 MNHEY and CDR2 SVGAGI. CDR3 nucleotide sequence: TGTGCCAGCAGTGGACAGGGGGCAAGTTCACCCCTCCACTTT. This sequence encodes CASSGQGASSPLHF.

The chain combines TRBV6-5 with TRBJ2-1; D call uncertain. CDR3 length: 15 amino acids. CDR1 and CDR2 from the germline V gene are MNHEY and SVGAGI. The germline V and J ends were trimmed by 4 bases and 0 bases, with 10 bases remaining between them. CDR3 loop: CASSSSESSYNEQFF. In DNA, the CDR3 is TGTGCCAGCAGTTCCTCTGAGAGCTCCTACAATGAGCAGTTCTTC.

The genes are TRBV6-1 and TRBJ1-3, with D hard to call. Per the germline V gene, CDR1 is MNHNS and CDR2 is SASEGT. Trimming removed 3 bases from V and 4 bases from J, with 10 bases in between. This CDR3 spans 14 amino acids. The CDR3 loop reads CASSEGRPGNTIYF. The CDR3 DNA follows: TGTGCCAGCAGTGAGGGCAGGCCCGGAAACACCATATATTTT.

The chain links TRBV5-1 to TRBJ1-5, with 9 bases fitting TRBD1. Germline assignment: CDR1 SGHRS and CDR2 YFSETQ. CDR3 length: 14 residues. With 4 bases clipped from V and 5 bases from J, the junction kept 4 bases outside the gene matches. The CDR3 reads CASSPTGGYQPQHF. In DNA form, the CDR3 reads TGCGCCAGCAGCCCGACAGGGGGATATCAGCCCCAGCATTTT.

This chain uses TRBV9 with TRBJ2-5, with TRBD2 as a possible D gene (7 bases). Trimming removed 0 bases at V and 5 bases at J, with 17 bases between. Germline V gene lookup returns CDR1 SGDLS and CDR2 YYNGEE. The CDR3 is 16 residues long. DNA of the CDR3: TGTGCCAGCAGCGTAGCTGGGGGGGCCGCGAGGGAGACCCAGTACTTC. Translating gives CASSVAGGAARETQYF. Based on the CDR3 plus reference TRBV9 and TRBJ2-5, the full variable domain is DSGVTQTPKHLITATGQRVTLRCSPRSGDLSVYWYQQSLDQGLQFLIQYYNGEERAKGNILERFSAQQFPDLHSELNLSSLELGDSALYFCASSVAGGAARETQYFGPGTRLLVL.

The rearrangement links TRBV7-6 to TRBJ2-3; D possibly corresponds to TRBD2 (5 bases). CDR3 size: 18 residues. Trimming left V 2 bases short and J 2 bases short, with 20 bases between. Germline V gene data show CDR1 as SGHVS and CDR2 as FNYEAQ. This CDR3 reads CASSLNPGSVPTTDTQYF. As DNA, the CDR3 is TGTGCCAGCAGCTTAAACCCGGGGTCGGTTCCAACCACAGATACGCAGTATTTT. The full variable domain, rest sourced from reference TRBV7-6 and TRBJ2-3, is GAGVSQSPRYKVTKRGQDVALRCDPISGHVSLYWYRQALGQGPEFLTYFNYEAQQDKSGLPNDRFSAERPEGSISTLTIQRTEQRDSAMYRCASSLNPGSVPTTDTQYFGPGTRLTVL.

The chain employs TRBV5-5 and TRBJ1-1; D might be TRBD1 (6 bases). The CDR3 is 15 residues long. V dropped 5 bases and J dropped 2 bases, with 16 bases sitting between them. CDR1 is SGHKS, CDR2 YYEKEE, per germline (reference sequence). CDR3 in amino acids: CASRLGQIQNTEAFF. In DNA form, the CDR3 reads TGTGCCAGCAGGTTAGGACAGATTCAAAACACTGAAGCTTTCTTT.

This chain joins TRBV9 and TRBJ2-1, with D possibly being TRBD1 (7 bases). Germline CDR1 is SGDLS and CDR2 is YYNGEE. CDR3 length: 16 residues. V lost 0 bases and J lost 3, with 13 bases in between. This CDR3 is CASSVGSRGVYNEQFF. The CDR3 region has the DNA TGTGCCAGCAGCGTAGGGAGCAGGGGGGTCTACAATGAGCAGTTCTTC.

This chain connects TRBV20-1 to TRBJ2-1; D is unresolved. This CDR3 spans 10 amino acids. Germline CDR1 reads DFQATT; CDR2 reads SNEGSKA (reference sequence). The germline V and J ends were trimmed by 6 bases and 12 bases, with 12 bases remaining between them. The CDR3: CSALSSGQFF. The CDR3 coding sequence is TGCAGTGCCCTATCTTCTGGGCAGTTCTTC.

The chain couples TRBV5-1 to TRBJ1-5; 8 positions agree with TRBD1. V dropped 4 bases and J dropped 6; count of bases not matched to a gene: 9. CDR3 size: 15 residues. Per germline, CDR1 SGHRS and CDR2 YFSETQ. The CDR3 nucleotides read TGCGCCAGCAGCGAGTACTCAGGGGGCGGTCAGCCCCAGCATTTT. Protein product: CASSEYSGGGQPQHF.

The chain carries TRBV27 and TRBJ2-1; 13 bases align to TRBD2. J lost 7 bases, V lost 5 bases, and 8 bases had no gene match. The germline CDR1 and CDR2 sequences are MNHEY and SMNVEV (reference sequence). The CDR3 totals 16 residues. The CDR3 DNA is TGTGCCAGCAGTCGACTCGGACTAGCGGGAGAAAATGAGCAGTTCTTC. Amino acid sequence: CASSRLGLAGENEQFF.

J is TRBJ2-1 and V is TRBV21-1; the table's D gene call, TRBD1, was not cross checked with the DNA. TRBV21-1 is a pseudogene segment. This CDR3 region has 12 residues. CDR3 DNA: TGTGCCAGCAGCAAGAAGTCAGGGGAGCAGTTCTTC. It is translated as CASSKKSGEQFF.

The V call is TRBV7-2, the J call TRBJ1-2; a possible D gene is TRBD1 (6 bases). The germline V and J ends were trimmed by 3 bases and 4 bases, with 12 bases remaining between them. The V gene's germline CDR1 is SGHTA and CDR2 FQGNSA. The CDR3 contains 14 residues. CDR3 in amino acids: CASSFGAGVYGYTF. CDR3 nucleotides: TGTGCCAGCAGCTTCGGGGCAGGGGTCTATGGCTACACCTTC.

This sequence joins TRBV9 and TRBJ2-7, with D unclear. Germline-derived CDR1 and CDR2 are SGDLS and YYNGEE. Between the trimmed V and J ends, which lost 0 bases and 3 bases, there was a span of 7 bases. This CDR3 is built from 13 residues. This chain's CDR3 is CASSVGDFYEQYF. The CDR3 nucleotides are TGTGCCAGCAGCGTAGGAGATTTCTACGAGCAGTACTTC.

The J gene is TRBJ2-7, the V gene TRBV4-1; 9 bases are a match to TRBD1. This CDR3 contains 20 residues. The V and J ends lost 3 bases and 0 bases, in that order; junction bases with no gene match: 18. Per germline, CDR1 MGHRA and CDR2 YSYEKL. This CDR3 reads CASSHIFSFLGTGSSYEQYF. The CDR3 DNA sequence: TGCGCCAGCAGCCACATCTTTTCATTTCTAGGGACAGGGAGCTCCTACGAGCAGTACTTC.

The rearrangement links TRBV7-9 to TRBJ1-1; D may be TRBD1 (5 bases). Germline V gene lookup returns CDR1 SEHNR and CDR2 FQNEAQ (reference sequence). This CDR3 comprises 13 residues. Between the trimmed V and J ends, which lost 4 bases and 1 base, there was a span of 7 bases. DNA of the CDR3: TGTGCCAGCAGCTCCACAGGGAACACTGAAGCTTTCTTT. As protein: CASSSTGNTEAFF.

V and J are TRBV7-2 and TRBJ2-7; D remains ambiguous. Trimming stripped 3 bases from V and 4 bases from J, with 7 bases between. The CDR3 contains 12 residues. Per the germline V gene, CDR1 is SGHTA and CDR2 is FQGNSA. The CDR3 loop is CASSLARYEQYF. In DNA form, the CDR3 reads TGTGCCAGCAGCTTGGCAAGATACGAGCAGTACTTC.

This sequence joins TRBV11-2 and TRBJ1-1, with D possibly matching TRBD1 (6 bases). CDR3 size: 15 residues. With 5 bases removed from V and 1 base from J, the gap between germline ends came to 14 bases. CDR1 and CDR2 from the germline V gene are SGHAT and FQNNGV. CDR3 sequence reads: CASSPPTGRNTEAFF. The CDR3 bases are TGTGCCAGCAGCCCGCCCACAGGGAGGAACACTGAAGCTTTCTTT.

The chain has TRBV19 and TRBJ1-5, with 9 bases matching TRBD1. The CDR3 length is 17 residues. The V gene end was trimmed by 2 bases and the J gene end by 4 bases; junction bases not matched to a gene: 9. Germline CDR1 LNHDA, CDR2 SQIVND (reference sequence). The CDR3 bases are TGTGCCAGTAGTATATCCCGGGACAGGGCTGTTAATCAGCCCCAGCATTTT. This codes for CASSISRDRAVNQPQHF.

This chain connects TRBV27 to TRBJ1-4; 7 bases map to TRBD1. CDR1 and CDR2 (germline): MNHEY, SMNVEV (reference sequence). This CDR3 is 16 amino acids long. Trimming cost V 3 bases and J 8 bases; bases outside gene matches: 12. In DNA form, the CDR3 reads TGTGCCAGCAGTTTTAGGTGGAAGGGGGCAGGCGAAAAACTGTTTTTT. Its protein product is CASSFRWKGAGEKLFF.

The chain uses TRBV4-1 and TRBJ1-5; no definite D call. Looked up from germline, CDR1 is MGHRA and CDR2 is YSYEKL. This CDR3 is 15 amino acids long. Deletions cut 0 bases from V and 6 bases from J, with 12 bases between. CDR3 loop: CASSQEIAAFQPQHF. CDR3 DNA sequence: TGCGCCAGCAGCCAAGAAATTGCGGCCTTTCAGCCCCAGCATTTT.

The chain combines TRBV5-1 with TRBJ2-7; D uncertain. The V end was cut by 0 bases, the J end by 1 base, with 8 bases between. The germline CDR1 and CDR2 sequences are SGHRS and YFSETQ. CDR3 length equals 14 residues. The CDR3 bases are TGCGCCAGCAGCTTGGGCGGCTCTTCCTACGAGCAGTACTTC. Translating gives CASSLGGSSYEQYF.